The 17 T cell receptor beta chains in this list originate from one sample, sequenced in a study of blood T cell repertoires in COVID-19. The table came from immunoSEQ multiplex PCR; TCRdb's copy has only in-frame clones and leaves some out. The profile covers roughly 350,000 clones, with 87% appearing a single time and over 6% taken by the ten largest. Sequencing input: peripheral blood. These receptors originate from a woman aged 45-65 years with COVID-19, enrolled during active disease.

The rearrangement uses TRBV9 and TRBJ1-1; unclear D gene. The germline V gene has CDR1 SGDLS and CDR2 YYNGEE. The CDR3 sequence is 13 residues long. V gave up 3 bases and J gave up 5 bases, with 11 bases separating them. The chain's CDR3 is CASSGPSGTEAFF. As DNA, the CDR3 is TGTGCCAGCAGCGGCCCGTCGGGGACTGAAGCTTTCTTT.

This clone was recorded once. The chain recombines TRBV30 with TRBJ2-7; D remains ambiguous. The germline V and J ends were trimmed by 0 bases and 3 bases, with 6 bases remaining between them. CDR1 and CDR2 (germline): GTSNPN, SVGIG (reference sequence). This CDR3 region has 12 residues. The CDR3 DNA sequence: TGTGCCTGGAGTGTATTTAGCTACGAGCAGTACTTC. Translated, it gives CAWSVFSYEQYF.

This clone was found a few times. V usage is TRBV5-1 and J usage is TRBJ1-2; D uncertain. The CDR3 sequence is 13 residues long. Germline CDR1 reads SGHRS; CDR2 reads YFSETQ. Trimming pared 0 bases from V and 4 bases from J, leaving 7 bases between. The DNA for the CDR3 is TGCGCCAGCAGCTTGGACTTACGCTATGGCTACACCTTC. Amino acids: CASSLDLRYGYTF.

The chain links TRBV19 to TRBJ1-4; 7 nucleotides agree with TRBD1. Losses at the gene ends were 5 bases for V and 3 bases for J; bases not matched to a gene: 9. Germline-derived CDR1 and CDR2 are LNHDA and SQIVND (reference sequence). The CDR3 is made up of 16 amino acids. The DNA of the CDR3 is TGTGCCAGTAGTCGCGGTACAGGGGCGGCTAATGAAAAACTGTTTTTT. Translating it yields CASSRGTGAANEKLFF.

The chain employs TRBV7-2 and TRBJ1-6; possible D gene TRBD1, 6 bases. This CDR3 spans 17 amino acids. Trimming stripped 5 bases from V and 7 bases from J, with 21 bases between. Germline V lookup: CDR1 SGHTA, CDR2 FQGNSA. CDR3 sequence reads: CASSPGGAGRGNSPLHF. CDR3 nucleotides: TGTGCCAGCAGCCCCGGGGGGGCAGGACGGGGGAATTCACCCCTCCACTTT.

The J gene is TRBJ1-1, the V gene TRBV7-9; 8 bases are a match to TRBD1. The CDR3 runs 15 residues. V shed 6 bases, J shed 0 bases, and the junction held 6 bases outside the gene matches. Per germline, CDR1 SEHNR and CDR2 FQNEAQ (reference sequence). This CDR3 is CASRLTGGVNTEAFF. The CDR3, as DNA: TGTGCCAGCAGATTAACAGGGGGTGTGAACACTGAAGCTTTCTTT.

The J gene is TRBJ1-2, the V gene TRBV4-2; possibly TRBD1 for D (6 bases). The V gene lost 4 bases and the J gene lost 6 bases, with 15 bases spanning the gap. CDR1 LGHNA and CDR2 YNFKEQ come from the germline V gene. The CDR3 has 14 residues. CDR3 coding DNA: TGTGCCAGCAGCCTCAACAGGGACCCGGATGGCTACACCTTC. It translates to CASSLNRDPDGYTF.

CDR3 coding DNA: TGTGCCAGCAGACCCGACAGGTCAACTAATGAAAAACTGTTTTTT. Translation gives CASRPDRSTNEKLFF. The chain joins TRBV6-4 to TRBJ1-4; weak D call: TRBD1 (6 bases). This CDR3 is built from 15 residues. V was trimmed by 6 bases and J by 0 bases, leaving 11 bases between them. Germline V gene data show CDR1 as MRHNA and CDR2 as SNTAGT.

The chain combines TRBV3-1 (or the pseudogene TRBV3-2) with TRBJ1-2; a weak D match, TRBD1 (6 bases). Germline V gene lookup returns CDR1 LGHDT and CDR2 YNNKEL (reference sequence). The CDR3 is 15 residues long. V lost 2 bases and J lost 8, with 18 bases in between. The CDR3 region is CASSQTLGGLKGYTF. The CDR3 bases are TGTGCCAGCAGCCAAACTCTCGGGGGGCTTAAAGGCTACACCTTC.

This clone appeared once. This rearrangement joins TRBV27 to TRBJ1-1; 8 bases align to TRBD1. Germline CDR1 is MNHEY and CDR2 is SMNVEV (reference sequence). Trimming removed 5 bases from V and 1 base from J; junction bases left unmatched: 6. The CDR3 is 15 amino acids. CDR3: CASSIQGAKNTEAFF. DNA for the CDR3: TGTGCCAGCAGTATCCAGGGGGCTAAGAACACTGAAGCTTTCTTT.

The V gene is TRBV20-1, the J gene TRBJ1-4, with D possibly being TRBD1 (5 bases). Germline CDR1 is DFQATT and CDR2 is SNEGSKA (reference sequence). The CDR3 runs 15 residues. V was cut by 3 bases and J by 8 bases, with 19 bases left in between. CDR3 DNA: TGCAGTGCTAGTAGCGGGGCACGTCGGACGGAAAAACTGTTTTTT. Protein product: CSASSGARRTEKLFF.

The chain recombines TRBV13 with TRBJ2-7, with 9 bases aligning to TRBD1. After removal of 0 bases from V and 3 bases from J, the junction contained 3 bases not matched to a gene. Germline CDR1 and CDR2: PRHDT and FYEKMQ (reference sequence). The CDR3 consists of 15 residues. CDR3 coding DNA: TGTGCCAGCAGCTTAGGCCGGGACAGGGACTACGAGCAGTACTTC. Translated, it gives CASSLGRDRDYEQYF.

J is TRBJ1-1 and V is TRBV7-9; TRBD1 is a possible D gene (5 bases). Germline lookup yields CDR1 SEHNR and CDR2 FQNEAQ (reference sequence). This CDR3 is built from 14 residues. Trimming removed 5 bases from V and 3 bases from J, with 13 bases in between. In DNA form, the CDR3 reads TGTGCCAGCAGCCCCGGCTTAGGGGACACTGAAGCTTTCTTT. As protein: CASSPGLGDTEAFF.

The CDR3 here is CASSLGGAAGGGYEQFF. CDR3 in DNA: TGTGCCAGCAGCTTAGGAGGAGCGGCAGGGGGAGGTTATGAGCAGTTCTTC. V and J are TRBV7-2 and TRBJ2-1; maybe TRBD1 (7 bases). The CDR3 length is 17 residues. Trimming cost V 1 base and J 8 bases, with 21 bases left between them. CDR1 and CDR2 from the germline V gene are SGHTA and FQGNSA.

This chain connects TRBV6-5 to TRBJ2-7, with 8 bases aligning to TRBD1. CDR1 and CDR2 from the germline V gene are MNHEY and SVGAGI. This CDR3 has 15 amino acids. With 2 bases clipped from V and 2 bases from J, the junction kept 5 bases outside the gene matches. The CDR3 reads CASSYGTGETYEQYF. As DNA, the CDR3 is TGTGCCAGCAGTTACGGGACAGGCGAGACCTACGAGCAGTACTTC.

The CDR3 sequence: CASSLGGRTEAFF. CDR3 coding DNA: TGTGCCAGTAGTCTCGGGGGGCGGACTGAAGCTTTCTTT. V gene TRBV19 combines with J gene TRBJ1-1; possibly TRBD1 for D (6 bases). Germline V gene data show CDR1 as LNHDA and CDR2 as SQIVND (reference sequence). The CDR3 loop spans 13 amino acids. The germline V and J ends were trimmed by 5 bases and 5 bases, with 12 bases remaining between them.

This clone was detected ten times or more. The rearrangement uses TRBV28 and TRBJ2-3; the D is unclear. The CDR3 is 13 amino acids. The V gene's germline CDR1 is MDHEN and CDR2 SYDVKM. The V and J ends lost 6 bases and 2 bases respectively, with 9 bases between them. The CDR3 region is CASREQFTDTQYF. The CDR3 DNA reads TGTGCCAGCAGGGAACAGTTCACAGATACGCAGTATTTT. The whole variable domain, remainder taken from reference TRBV28 and TRBJ2-3, is DVKVTQSSRYLVKRTGEKVFLECVQDMDHENMFWYRQDPGLGLRLIYFSYDVKMKEKGDIPEGYSVSREKKERFSLILESASTNQTSMYLCASREQFTDTQYFGPGTRLTVL.